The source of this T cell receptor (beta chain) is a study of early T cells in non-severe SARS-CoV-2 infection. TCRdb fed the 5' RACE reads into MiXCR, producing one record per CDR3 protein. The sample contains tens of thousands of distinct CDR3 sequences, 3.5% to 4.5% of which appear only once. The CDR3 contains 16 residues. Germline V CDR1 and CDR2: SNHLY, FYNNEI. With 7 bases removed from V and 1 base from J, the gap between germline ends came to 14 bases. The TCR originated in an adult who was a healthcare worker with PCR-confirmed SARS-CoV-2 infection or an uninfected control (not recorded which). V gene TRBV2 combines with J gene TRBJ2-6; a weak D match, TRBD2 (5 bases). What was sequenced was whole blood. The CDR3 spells CASMKTGWSGANVLTF. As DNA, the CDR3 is TGTGCCAGCATGAAGACGGGGTGGTCTGGGGCCAACGTCCTGACTTTC.